These 23 T cell receptor beta chains came from one sample sequenced in a study of T cell repertoires in cytomegalovirus infection. MiXCR, run by TCRdb on the reads, gives a single entry per CDR3 protein. Of 100,000 to 150,000 distinct CDR3 sequences in the sample, roughly 9% are singletons; the top ten hold around 10%. Input material: PBMCs. These receptors were taken from a human donor in good health (CMV status not recorded). Some clones in this sample may be carry-over from other donors' samples.

This clonotype came up many times. The chain carries TRBV20-1 and TRBJ2-2; D is tentatively TRBD1 or TRBD2 (6 bases each). The germline V gene encodes CDR1 DFQATT and CDR2 SNEGSKA (reference sequence). V gave up 6 bases and J gave up 4 bases, with 18 bases separating them. CDR3 length: 15 residues. This chain's CDR3 is CSAGGARGSTGELFF. CDR3 sequence (DNA): TGCAGTGCCGGAGGGGCCAGGGGCAGCACCGGGGAGCTGTTTTTT.

Many counts were recorded for this clonotype. The chain combines TRBV7-2 with TRBJ1-1; TRBD1 matches at 8 bases. Per the germline V gene, CDR1 is SGHTA and CDR2 is FQGNSA. V shed 6 bases, J shed 1 base, and the junction held 7 bases outside the gene matches. The CDR3 has 15 residues. This CDR3 reads CASRPRTGTNTEAFF. CDR3 DNA: TGTGCCAGCAGACCTAGGACAGGGACGAACACTGAAGCTTTCTTT.

This clonotype occurred a few times. This rearrangement joins TRBV28 to TRBJ2-4; D gene unclear. This CDR3 spans 17 amino acids. Per the germline V gene, CDR1 is MDHEN and CDR2 is SYDVKM. Trimming left V 5 bases short and J 0 bases short, with 17 bases between. In DNA form, the CDR3 reads TGTGCCAGCAGTCGACACCTAAATACACTAGCCAAAAACATTCAGTACTTC. Translation gives CASSRHLNTLAKNIQYF.

A single count supports this clonotype. A much larger clone differs from this one at a single base, so this may be a read error. V is TRBV2 and J is TRBJ2-5; D may be TRBD1 (6 bases). Germline lookup yields CDR1 SNHLY and CDR2 FYNNEI. This CDR3 region has 14 residues. V gave up 5 bases and J gave up 2 bases, with 12 bases separating them. CDR3 sequence: CASSQPGQQETQYF. DNA of the CDR3: TGTGCCAGCAGTCAGCCGGGACAACAAGAGACCCAGTACTTC.

This clonotype was seen many times. V usage is TRBV7-9 and J usage is TRBJ2-1; 15 nucleotides match TRBD2. V trimming: 3 bases; J trimming: 3 bases; junction bases outside the gene matches: 9. Germline V gene sequence: CDR1 SEHNR, CDR2 FQNEAQ (reference sequence). CDR3 length: 19 amino acids. The CDR3 region is CASSFPGTSGGPDYNEQFF. The CDR3 DNA reads TGTGCCAGCAGCTTTCCCGGGACTAGCGGGGGGCCGGACTACAATGAGCAGTTCTTC.

This clonotype was detected a few times. The chain joins TRBV7-9 to TRBJ1-5; 9 bases fit TRBD1. In germline, CDR1 is SEHNR, CDR2 FQNEAQ (reference sequence). Germline trimming cut 3 bases from V and 4 bases from J; bases unmatched to any gene: 4. The CDR3 totals 15 residues. The CDR3 DNA reads as TGTGCCAGCAGCTTGGATGGACAGGGGAATCAGCCCCAGCATTTT. Translating it yields CASSLDGQGNQPQHF.

The V call is TRBV10-3, the J call TRBJ2-5; TRBD2 aligns across 7 bases. J was trimmed by 5 bases and V by 10 bases; bases with no gene match: 10. CDR1 is ENHRY, CDR2 SYGVKD, per germline. The CDR3 runs to 13 residues. CDR3 nucleotide sequence: TGTGCCACACTACCGGGACTAACGGAGACCCAGTACTTC. Its translation is CATLPGLTETQYF.

This chain uses TRBV2 with TRBJ2-4; unclear D gene. This CDR3 spans 15 amino acids. V was clipped by 1 base and J by 0 bases, with 7 bases between them. Germline V lookup: CDR1 SNHLY, CDR2 FYNNEI. CDR3: CASSEDGSAKNIQYF. The DNA of the CDR3 is TGTGCCAGCAGTGAAGACGGCTCAGCCAAAAACATTCAGTACTTC.

This chain joins TRBV7-2 and TRBJ2-1; 10 bases are shared with TRBD2. Germline-derived CDR1 and CDR2 are SGHTA and FQGNSA. The CDR3 covers 17 residues. After removal of 0 bases from V and 1 base from J, the junction contained 3 bases not matched to a gene. CDR3 region: CASSLASTSGSYNEQFF. CDR3 coding DNA: TGTGCCAGCAGCTTAGCATCGACTAGCGGGTCCTACAATGAGCAGTTCTTC.

This sequence joins TRBV3-1 and TRBJ1-2; 9 bases are shared with TRBD1. With 3 bases clipped from V and 8 bases from J, the junction kept 16 bases outside the gene matches. The CDR3 runs 17 residues. Looked up from germline, CDR1 is LGHDT and CDR2 is YNNKEL (reference sequence). CDR3 nucleotides: TGTGCCAGCAGCCACACCGGCCGGGACAGGGAATGGGGCGGCTACACCTTC. Protein: CASSHTGRDREWGGYTF.

This clonotype was seen at least ten times. The chain links TRBV10-3 to TRBJ2-7; the match to TRBD2 covers 7 bases. The V and J ends lost 5 bases and 7 bases, in that order; junction bases with no gene match: 17. Germline assignment: CDR1 ENHRY and CDR2 SYGVKD. The CDR3 loop spans 16 amino acids. CDR3 nucleotides: TGTGCCATCAGTTACGGGGGAGGGGCCCAAGGACGGGAGCAGTACTTC. It is translated as CAISYGGGAQGREQYF.

The chain combines TRBV6-2 or TRBV6-3 with TRBJ2-7; a possible D gene is TRBD2 (6 bases). The germline V gene has CDR1 MNHEY and CDR2 SVGEGT. The CDR3 contains 16 residues. V lost 8 bases, J lost 3 bases, and 23 bases lay in between. The CDR3 region is CASGTTLGRTIYEQYF. In DNA, the CDR3 is TGTGCCAGCGGAACAACCCTAGGCCGGACTATCTACGAGCAGTACTTC.

This clonotype was seen a few times. The chain employs TRBV6-2 or TRBV6-3 and TRBJ2-3, with a tentative D call TRBD2 (5 bases). Germline V CDR1 and CDR2: MNHEY, SVGEGT. The CDR3 runs to 16 residues. Trimming left V 2 bases short and J 3 bases short, with 15 bases between. The CDR3 DNA reads as TGTGCCAGCAGTTACGGGGTAGCGACGGTAACAGATACGCAGTATTTT. Translating it yields CASSYGVATVTDTQYF.

This clonotype was counted at least ten times. The chain combines TRBV29-1 with TRBJ1-1; 8 positions agree with TRBD1. The V and J ends lost 4 bases and 3 bases, in that order; junction bases with no gene match: 7. The CDR3 sequence is 14 residues long. CDR1 SQVTM and CDR2 ANQGSEA come from the germline V gene. The CDR3 spells CSVGGQGPDTEAFF. CDR3 sequence (DNA): TGCAGCGTTGGCGGACAGGGCCCTGACACTGAAGCTTTCTTT.

This clonotype was counted a few times. The V and J genes are TRBV20-1 and TRBJ2-7, with D unresolved. V was pared by 1 base and J by 5 bases, with 15 bases between. The CDR3 is 14 residues long. Germline assignment: CDR1 DFQATT and CDR2 SNEGSKA (reference sequence). The CDR3 nucleotides are TGCAGTGCTAGAGCTCCGGCCCTCGCTAACGAGCAGTACTTC. Amino acid sequence: CSARAPALANEQYF.

This clonotype was picked up many times. CDR3 nucleotides: TGTGCCACCAGCGCCCGGGGTGCCGCAGATACGCAGTATTTT. It translates to CATSARGAADTQYF. J is TRBJ2-3 and V is TRBV15; a weak D match, TRBD2 (5 bases). Germline CDR1 reads LNHNV; CDR2 reads YYDKDF (reference sequence). Trimming removed 5 bases at V and 4 bases at J, with 13 bases between. CDR3 length: 14 amino acids. Full variable domain (missing parts from reference TRBV15 and TRBJ2-3): DAMVIQNPRYQVTQFGKPVTLSCSQTLNHNVMYWYQQKSSQAPKLLFHYYDKDFNNEADTPDNFQSRRPNTSFCFLDIRSPGLGDTAMYLCATSARGAADTQYFGPGTRLTVL.

This clonotype was found a few times. The chain recombines TRBV28 with TRBJ2-7; perhaps TRBD1 as D (6 bases). V dropped 4 bases and J dropped 3 bases, with 13 bases sitting between them. Germline V gene data show CDR1 as MDHEN and CDR2 as SYDVKM. CDR3 length: 14 amino acids. The CDR3 DNA reads as TGTGCCAGCAGTTCCACCCGGGACATCTACGAGCAGTACTTC. It specifies CASSSTRDIYEQYF.

This clonotype was found many times. This chain connects TRBV7-2 to TRBJ1-1; D call uncertain. Germline values: CDR1 SGHTA, CDR2 FQGNSA. The CDR3 runs to 13 residues. V gave up 1 base and J gave up 7 bases, with 10 bases separating them. The CDR3 reads CASSLDGKSEAFF. CDR3 bases: TGTGCCAGCAGCTTAGATGGTAAAAGTGAAGCTTTCTTT.

The chain employs TRBV20-1 and TRBJ2-7; D is tentatively TRBD1 or TRBD2 (6 bases each). The germline gives CDR1 DFQATT, CDR2 SNEGSKA (reference sequence). Trimming took 3 bases from V and 4 from J, leaving 16 bases between them. This CDR3 has 14 residues. The CDR3: CSASGGPTMYEQYF. The DNA of the CDR3 is TGCAGTGCTAGCGGGGGCCCAACTATGTACGAGCAGTACTTC.

This clonotype was seen many times. The chain is built from TRBV5-4 and TRBJ2-7, with 9 nucleotides matching TRBD1. Germline CDR1 reads SGHNT; CDR2 reads YYREEE (reference sequence). The CDR3 extends over 14 amino acids. After removal of 3 bases from V and 6 bases from J, the junction contained 7 bases not matched to a gene. The CDR3 region is CASSSGQGRFEQYF. CDR3 DNA: TGTGCCAGCAGCTCGGGACAGGGAAGGTTCGAGCAGTACTTC.

Many counts were recorded for this clonotype. The rearrangement uses TRBV5-1 and TRBJ2-5, with no clear D. Germline lookup yields CDR1 SGHRS and CDR2 YFSETQ. V was cut by 1 base and J by 0 bases, with 10 bases left in between. The CDR3 extends over 15 amino acids. CDR3 sequence (DNA): TGCGCCAGCAGCTTGTCGGGCAGCCACCAAGAGACCCAGTACTTC. Encoded protein: CASSLSGSHQETQYF.

This clonotype was observed many times. The V gene is TRBV4-1, the J gene TRBJ2-3; 10 positions match TRBD2. This CDR3 region has 14 residues. Germline values: CDR1 MGHRA, CDR2 YSYEKL. The V and J ends lost 0 bases and 8 bases, in that order; junction bases with no gene match: 2. CDR3 residues: CASSQELAGGTQYF. The CDR3 DNA follows: TGCGCCAGCAGCCAAGAATTAGCGGGGGGTACGCAGTATTTT.

Many counts were recorded for this clonotype. V and J are TRBV2 and TRBJ2-3, with 10 bases lining up with TRBD2. The CDR3 has 14 residues. Trimming at V came to 6 bases and at J to 4 bases, leaving 4 bases not matched to a gene. Germline V gene lookup returns CDR1 SNHLY and CDR2 FYNNEI. Here the CDR3 DNA reads TGTGCCAGCAGAAGCGGGGGGGTCTCAGATACGCAGTATTTT. Protein: CASRSGGVSDTQYF.